What follows are 25 T cell receptor beta chains derived from one specimen sequenced in a study of CD8 T cells in ankylosing spondylitis. Findings and caveats of the study: For ankylosing spondylitis blood, a TCR beta motif of 7 or 8 highly homologous variants appeared characteristic.

Their target antigens are unknown. TCRdb ran MiXCR on the 5' RACE reads and lists one entry per CDR3 protein. The table shows roughly 700,000 distinct CDR3 sequences, with 15% to 20% occurring only once. Sequenced: blood, either unsorted or a sorted T cell fraction (not recorded which). The origin of the receptors is a male donor with ankylosing spondylitis.

This clonotype has only a few counts. The chain couples TRBV20-1 to TRBJ1-3; D unresolved. Germline CDR1 and CDR2: DFQATT and SNEGSKA (reference sequence). The V and J ends lost 4 bases and 4 bases respectively, with 11 bases between them. CDR3 length: 13 residues. In nucleotides, the CDR3 is TGCAGTGCTAAACAATTTACAGGAAACACCATATATTTT. Its translation: CSAKQFTGNTIYF.

This clonotype showed up many times. V is TRBV6-1 and J is TRBJ2-1, with D possibly matching TRBD2 (5 bases). There are 16 residues in the CDR3. CDR1 is MNHNS, CDR2 SASEGT, per germline. The ends were cut back, 6 bases at V and 8 bases at J, with 23 bases in the middle. CDR3 sequence (DNA): TGTGCCAGCAGCCCGAGGGATGTAGGCCCCGTCCATGAGCAGTTCTTC. Its protein is CASSPRDVGPVHEQFF.

A few counts support this clonotype. This chain uses TRBV12-3 or TRBV12-4 with TRBJ2-5; 9 bases match TRBD1. Trimming at V came to 2 bases and at J to 5 bases, leaving 6 bases not matched to a gene. This CDR3 contains 15 residues. In DNA, the CDR3 is TGTGCCAGCAGTTTAAAGGACAGGGGTAGGGAGACCCAGTACTTC. Translated: CASSLKDRGRETQYF.

This sequence joins TRBV5-1 and TRBJ2-2; tentatively, D is TRBD1 (5 bases). Germline V lookup: CDR1 SGHRS, CDR2 YFSETQ. CDR3 length equals 15 residues. Trimming shortened V by 0 bases and J by 2 bases, and 8 bases separated the two germline ends. The CDR3 here is CASSLGTLNTGELFF. CDR3 in DNA: TGCGCCAGCAGCTTGGGGACACTTAACACCGGGGAGCTGTTTTTT.

This clonotype was counted a few times. This chain joins TRBV5-3 and TRBJ2-7, with D possibly TRBD1 on 6 matching bases. TRBV5-3 falls under the ORF class, with uncertain function. With 2 bases removed from V and 2 bases from J, the gap between germline ends came to 8 bases. The CDR3 spans 13 residues. CDR3 amino acids: CARSFGQTYEQYF. The CDR3 DNA reads TGTGCCAGAAGCTTCGGACAGACCTACGAGCAGTACTTC.

The J gene is TRBJ1-2, the V gene TRBV20-1; no clear D gene. Deletions cut 3 bases from V and 0 bases from J, with 11 bases between. In germline, CDR1 is DFQATT, CDR2 SNEGSKA (reference sequence). This CDR3 is built from 14 residues. The CDR3 loop reads CSASPQETNYGYTF. The CDR3 DNA reads TGCAGTGCTAGCCCCCAGGAGACTAACTATGGCTACACCTTC.

There are a few counts of this clonotype. V usage is TRBV4-2 and J usage is TRBJ1-1, with 7 bases identical to TRBD1. Germline V gene sequence: CDR1 LGHNA, CDR2 YNFKEQ. The CDR3 contains 15 residues. Trimming at V came to 2 bases and at J to 8 bases, leaving 11 bases not matched to a gene. The CDR3 loop is CASSQNPGTDNEAFF. DNA for the CDR3: TGTGCCAGCAGCCAAAATCCCGGGACAGATAACGAAGCTTTCTTT.

The chain's CDR3 is CASSLAGWTSGDYEQYF. The CDR3 DNA follows: TGTGCCAGCAGCTTAGCGGGATGGACTAGCGGGGATTACGAGCAGTACTTC. The chain has TRBV7-8 and TRBJ2-7; TRBD2 aligns across 12 bases. Germline V gene data show CDR1 as SGHVS and CDR2 as FQNEAQ. After removal of 0 bases from V and 4 bases from J, the junction contained 7 bases not matched to a gene. The CDR3 has 17 amino acids.

This clonotype appeared a few times. The V call is TRBV6-5, the J call TRBJ1-1; D call uncertain. V lost 0 bases and J 0 bases, leaving 5 bases between the germline ends. CDR3 size: 14 residues. Germline CDR1 MNHEY, CDR2 SVGAGI. The CDR3 protein is CASSYSKLNTEAFF. CDR3 nucleotide sequence: TGTGCCAGCAGTTACTCGAAACTGAACACTGAAGCTTTCTTT.

The chain is built from TRBV4-3 and TRBJ2-3; the match to TRBD2 covers 7 bases. Per germline, CDR1 LGHNA and CDR2 YSLEER. Trimming took 0 bases from V and 0 from J; bases not matched to a gene: 9. CDR3 length: 18 amino acids. In DNA, the CDR3 is TGCGCCAGCAGCCAAGATCCTAGCGGACCTCCTAGCACAGATACGCAGTATTTT. Protein product: CASSQDPSGPPSTDTQYF.

V and J are TRBV7-2 and TRBJ2-7; the D gene could be TRBD1 or TRBD2 (5 bases each). Germline V lookup: CDR1 SGHTA, CDR2 FQGNSA. Trimming took off 6 bases at V and 2 bases at J, with 17 bases between the two ends. This CDR3 spans 15 amino acids. The CDR3 is CASSTGTPGPYEQYF. The CDR3 DNA reads TGTGCCAGCAGTACGGGGACGCCTGGCCCCTACGAGCAGTACTTC.

The rearrangement uses TRBV29-1 and TRBJ2-7; 9 bases agree with TRBD1. The CDR3 sequence is 13 residues long. Germline-derived CDR1 and CDR2 are SQVTM and ANQGSEA. Trimming cost V 4 bases and J 4 bases; bases outside gene matches: 5. In DNA, the CDR3 is TGCAGCGTTGGACCCGGGACAGGGTACGAGCAGTACTTC. Its translation is CSVGPGTGYEQYF.

V and J are TRBV3-1 and TRBJ2-7; D unclear. This CDR3 has 13 amino acids. Trimming removed 2 bases from V and 4 bases from J, with 9 bases in between. Germline-derived CDR1 and CDR2 are LGHDT and YNNKEL (reference sequence). CDR3 sequence: CASSQLPGYEQYF. The CDR3 DNA reads as TGTGCCAGCAGCCAATTACCCGGATACGAGCAGTACTTC.

This chain uses TRBV6-5 with TRBJ1-3, with 7 positions matching TRBD1. V lost 4 bases to trimming and J lost 0 bases; unmatched junction nucleotides: 9. Looked up from germline, CDR1 is MNHEY and CDR2 is SVGAGI. The length of the CDR3 is 17 residues. Here the CDR3 DNA reads TGTGCCAGCAGTTCCATCAGGGGGTTATTCTCTGGAAACACCATATATTTT. Its protein is CASSSIRGLFSGNTIYF.

The chain uses TRBV5-1 and TRBJ2-7; 12 bases match TRBD2. The germline V gene has CDR1 SGHRS and CDR2 YFSETQ. This CDR3 is built from 15 residues. After removal of 0 bases from V and 4 bases from J, the junction contained 2 bases not matched to a gene. This chain's CDR3 is CASSLVLAGGYEQYF. The CDR3 DNA sequence: TGCGCCAGCAGCTTGGTACTAGCGGGGGGATACGAGCAGTACTTC.

V and J are TRBV20-1 and TRBJ2-7, with a tentative D call TRBD2 (6 bases). The CDR3 spans 13 residues. From germline, CDR1 is DFQATT and CDR2 SNEGSKA (reference sequence). The CDR3, as DNA: TGCAGCCTCCGGGCTAGCGACTCCTACGAGCAGTACTTC. It yields the protein CSLRASDSYEQYF.

The chain carries TRBV19 and TRBJ2-3; D gene uncertain. CDR1 is LNHDA, CDR2 SQIVND, per germline (reference sequence). This CDR3 contains 14 residues. V lost 5 bases to trimming and J lost 0 bases, with 9 bases between them. Here the CDR3 DNA reads TGTGCCAGTAGTGTGACGTCTAGCACAGATACGCAGTATTTT. This translates into CASSVTSSTDTQYF.

The chain combines TRBV5-1 with TRBJ2-7; TRBD1 matches 7 bases. Germline V gene data show CDR1 as SGHRS and CDR2 as YFSETQ. The CDR3 loop spans 14 amino acids. Unmatched junction bases numbered 11, after V lost 4 bases and J lost 7 bases. The CDR3 sequence is CASSALTGSQEQYF. CDR3 bases: TGCGCCAGCAGCGCCCTGACAGGGTCTCAAGAGCAGTACTTC.

This clonotype showed up just a few times. With a much larger clone just one base away, this may be a read error. This rearrangement joins TRBV7-6 to TRBJ2-7; TRBD1 matches 7 bases. CDR3 length: 14 residues. Germline lookup yields CDR1 SGHVS and CDR2 FNYEAQ. J was trimmed by 2 bases and V by 5 bases; bases with no gene match: 6. CDR3 sequence: CASSPETGPYEQYF. Here the CDR3 DNA reads TGTGCCAGCAGCCCCGAGACAGGGCCCTACGAGCAGTACTTC.

V gene TRBV12-3 or TRBV12-4 combines with J gene TRBJ1-2; the match to TRBD1 covers 7 bases. The CDR3 runs to 14 residues. The ends lost 3 bases at V and 5 bases at J; junction bases unmatched: 6. The CDR3 DNA is TGTGCCAGCAGTTTGGGGACAGACGTTTATGGCTACACCTTC. Encoded protein: CASSLGTDVYGYTF.

The chain couples TRBV10-3 to TRBJ2-1; 11 positions agree with TRBD2. Losses at the gene ends were 2 bases for V and 5 bases for J; bases not matched to a gene: 5. The germline V gene encodes CDR1 ENHRY and CDR2 SYGVKD. The CDR3 runs 16 residues. The CDR3 bases are TGTGCCATCAGTGAGGGAGTAGCGGGAGGGGACAATGAGCAGTTCTTC. This codes for CAISEGVAGGDNEQFF.

In DNA form, the CDR3 reads TGCGCCAGCAGCTCGACCCTAGCGGGAGGGGCAGATACGCAGTATTTT. It translates to CASSSTLAGGADTQYF. The V and J genes are TRBV5-1 and TRBJ2-3, with 12 positions matching TRBD2. Germline CDR1 and CDR2: SGHRS and YFSETQ. This CDR3 comprises 16 residues. The trim removed 3 bases at V and 4 bases at J, leaving 6 bases unmatched.

The chain uses TRBV2 and TRBJ1-5; 7 nucleotides agree with TRBD1. Germline trimming cut 7 bases from V and 3 bases from J; bases unmatched to any gene: 6. Looked up from germline, CDR1 is SNHLY and CDR2 is FYNNEI. CDR3 length: 14 residues. CDR3 bases: TGTGCCAGCAATAGACAGGGACTCAATCAGCCCCAGCATTTT. The encoded protein is CASNRQGLNQPQHF.

This chain uses TRBV2 with TRBJ2-7, with D perhaps matching TRBD1 (6 bases). Germline V gene data show CDR1 as SNHLY and CDR2 as FYNNEI. This CDR3 spans 13 amino acids. V was shortened by 5 bases and J by 7 bases, with 15 bases between the two germline ends. CDR3 DNA sequence: TGTGCCAGCAGTCTTGGACAGCTTGGGGAGCAGTACTTC. It translates to CASSLGQLGEQYF.

The sample holds a few counts of this clonotype. The chain links TRBV20-1 to TRBJ2-2, with D tentatively TRBD1 or TRBD2 (5 bases each). The CDR3 contains 14 residues. The ends were cut back, 6 bases at V and 4 bases at J, with 15 bases in the middle. Germline CDR1 DFQATT, CDR2 SNEGSKA (reference sequence). The CDR3 DNA sequence: TGCAGTGCCACCGGGACCCCAAGCACCGGGGAGCTGTTTTTT. Translating gives CSATGTPSTGELFF.